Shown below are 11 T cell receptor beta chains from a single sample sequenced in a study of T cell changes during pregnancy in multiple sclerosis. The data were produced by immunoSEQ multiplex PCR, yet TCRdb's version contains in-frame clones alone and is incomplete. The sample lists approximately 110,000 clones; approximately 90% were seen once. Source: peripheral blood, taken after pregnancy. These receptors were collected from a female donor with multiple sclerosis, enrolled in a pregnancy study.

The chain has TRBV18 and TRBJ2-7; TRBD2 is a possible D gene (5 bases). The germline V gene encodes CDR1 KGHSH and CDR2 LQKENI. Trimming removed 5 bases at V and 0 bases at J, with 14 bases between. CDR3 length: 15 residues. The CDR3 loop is CASSSRRGSSYEQYF. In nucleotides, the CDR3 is TGTGCCAGCTCATCCCGACGAGGGAGCTCCTACGAGCAGTACTTC.

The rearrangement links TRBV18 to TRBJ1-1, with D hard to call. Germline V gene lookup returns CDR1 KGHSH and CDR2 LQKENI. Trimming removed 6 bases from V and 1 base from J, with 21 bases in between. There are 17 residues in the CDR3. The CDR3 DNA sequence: TGTGCCAGCTCGCCAACTCATTTCAATACCAAGAACACTGAAGCTTTCTTT. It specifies CASSPTHFNTKNTEAFF.

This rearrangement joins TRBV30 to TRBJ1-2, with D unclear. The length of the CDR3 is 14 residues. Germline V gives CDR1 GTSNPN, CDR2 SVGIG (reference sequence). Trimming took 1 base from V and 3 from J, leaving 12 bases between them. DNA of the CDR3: TGTGCCTGGAGTGGTGGGGAGGTGGACTATGGCTACACCTTC. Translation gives CAWSGGEVDYGYTF.

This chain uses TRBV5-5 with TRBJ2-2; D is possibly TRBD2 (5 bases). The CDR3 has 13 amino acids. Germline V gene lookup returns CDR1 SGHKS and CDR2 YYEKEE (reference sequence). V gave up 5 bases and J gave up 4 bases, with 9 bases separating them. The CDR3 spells CASRGSITGELFF. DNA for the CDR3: TGTGCCAGCAGAGGGAGTATCACCGGGGAGCTGTTTTTT.

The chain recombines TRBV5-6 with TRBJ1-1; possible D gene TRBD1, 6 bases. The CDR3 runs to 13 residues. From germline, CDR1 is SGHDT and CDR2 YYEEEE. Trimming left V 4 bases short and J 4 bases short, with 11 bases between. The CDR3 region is CASSARGGTEAFF. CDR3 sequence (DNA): TGTGCCAGCAGCGCCAGGGGTGGCACTGAAGCTTTCTTT.

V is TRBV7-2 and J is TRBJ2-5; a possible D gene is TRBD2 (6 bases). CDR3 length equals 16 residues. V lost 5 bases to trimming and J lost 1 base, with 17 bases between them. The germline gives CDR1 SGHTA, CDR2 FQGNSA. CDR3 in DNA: TGTGCCAGCAGCCACGTTTTAGGCGGGGCCCAAGAGACCCAGTACTTC. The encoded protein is CASSHVLGGAQETQYF.

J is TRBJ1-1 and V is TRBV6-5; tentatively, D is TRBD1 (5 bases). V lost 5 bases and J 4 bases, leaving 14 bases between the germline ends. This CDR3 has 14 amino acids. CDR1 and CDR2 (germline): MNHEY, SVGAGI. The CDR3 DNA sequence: TGTGCCAGCAGTAGGCAGGGCACGGGCACTGAAGCTTTCTTT. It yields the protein CASSRQGTGTEAFF.

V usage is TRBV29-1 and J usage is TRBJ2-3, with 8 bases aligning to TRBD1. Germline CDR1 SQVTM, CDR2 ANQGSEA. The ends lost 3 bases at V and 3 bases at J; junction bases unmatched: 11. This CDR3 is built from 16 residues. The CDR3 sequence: CSVDKTGTGPTDTQYF. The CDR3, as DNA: TGCAGCGTTGATAAGACCGGGACAGGTCCTACAGATACGCAGTATTTT.

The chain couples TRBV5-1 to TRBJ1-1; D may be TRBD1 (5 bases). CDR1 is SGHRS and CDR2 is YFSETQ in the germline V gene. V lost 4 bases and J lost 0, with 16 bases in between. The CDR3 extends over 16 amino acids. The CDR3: CASSPSQVIMNTEAFF. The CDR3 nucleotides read TGCGCCAGCAGCCCCTCACAGGTGATCATGAACACTGAAGCTTTCTTT. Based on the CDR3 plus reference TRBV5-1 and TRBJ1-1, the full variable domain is KAGVTQTPRYLIKTRGQQVTLSCSPISGHRSVSWYQQTPGQGLQFLFEYFSETQRNKGNFPGRFSGRQFSNSRSEMNVSTLELGDSALYLCASSPSQVIMNTEAFFGQGTRLTVV.

In DNA, the CDR3 is TGTGCCAGCAGTCGGATAGGGGGCAAAGTCAATGGCTACACCTTC. Translating it yields CASSRIGGKVNGYTF. The genes are TRBV27 and TRBJ1-2, with 7 bases that match TRBD1. V gave up 5 bases and J gave up 6 bases; unmatched junction bases: 12. Germline V gene data show CDR1 as MNHEY and CDR2 as SMNVEV (reference sequence). The CDR3 is made up of 15 amino acids.

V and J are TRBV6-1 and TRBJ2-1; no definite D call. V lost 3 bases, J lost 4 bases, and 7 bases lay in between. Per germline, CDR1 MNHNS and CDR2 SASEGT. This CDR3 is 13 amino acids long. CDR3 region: CASSDLPYNEQFF. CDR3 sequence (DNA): TGTGCCAGCAGTGACCTTCCTTACAATGAGCAGTTCTTC.